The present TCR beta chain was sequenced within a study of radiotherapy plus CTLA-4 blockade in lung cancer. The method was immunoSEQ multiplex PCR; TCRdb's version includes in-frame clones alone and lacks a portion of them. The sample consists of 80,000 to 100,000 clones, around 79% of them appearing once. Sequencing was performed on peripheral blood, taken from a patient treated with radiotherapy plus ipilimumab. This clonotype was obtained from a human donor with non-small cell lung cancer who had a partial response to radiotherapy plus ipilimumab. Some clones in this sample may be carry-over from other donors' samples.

The CDR3, as DNA: TGTGCCAGAATGGGGGGGGAAACTAACTATGGCTACACCTTC. Amino acid sequence: CARMGGETNYGYTF. This chain links TRBV21-1 with TRBJ1-2. TRBV21-1 is designated a pseudogene. This CDR3 spans 14 amino acids.